The 22 T cell receptor beta chains listed next were all sequenced from one sample in a study of identifying expanded T cells in peripheral blood. This table comes from immunoSEQ multiplex PCR, and its TCRdb copy is limited to in-frame clones, with some not included. The data hold roughly 61,000 clones, with over 85% observed a single time. Input material: blood. These receptors were collected from a person between 18 and 75 years old in good health.

This chain joins TRBV28 and TRBJ1-2; TRBD1 matches at 7 bases. The CDR3 has 16 residues. Per the germline V gene, CDR1 is MDHEN and CDR2 is SYDVKM. Losses at the gene ends were 0 bases for V and 2 bases for J; bases not matched to a gene: 6. The CDR3 sequence: CASSLCGQGVNYGYTF. The CDR3 DNA sequence: TGTGCCAGCAGTTTATGCGGGCAGGGGGTAAACTATGGCTACACCTTC.

V usage is TRBV2 and J usage is TRBJ2-7; 7 bases fit TRBD1. Germline V CDR1 and CDR2: SNHLY, FYNNEI. The ends lost 5 bases at V and 0 bases at J; junction bases unmatched: 4. The CDR3 has 14 amino acids. CDR3 nucleotide sequence: TGTGCCAGCAGTTTACGGGACAGCTCCTACGAGCAGTACTTC. It is translated as CASSLRDSSYEQYF.

V is TRBV4-3 and J is TRBJ1-1, with D possibly matching TRBD1 (6 bases). There are 16 residues in the CDR3. Germline values: CDR1 LGHNA, CDR2 YSLEER. V was cut by 4 bases and J by 6 bases, with 21 bases left in between. The CDR3 reads CASSRNPGDGSAEAFF. For the CDR3, the DNA is TGCGCCAGCAGCCGCAACCCAGGGGATGGGTCCGCTGAAGCTTTCTTT.

The rearrangement joins TRBV28 to TRBJ2-3; 11 bases line up with TRBD2. The V and J ends lost 6 bases and 4 bases, in that order; junction bases with no gene match: 6. Germline loops: CDR1 MDHEN, CDR2 SYDVKM. This CDR3 has 15 amino acids. This chain's CDR3 is CASSPLAGGPDTQYF. DNA of the CDR3: TGTGCCAGCAGCCCTTTAGCGGGAGGGCCAGATACGCAGTATTTT.

The chain has TRBV2 and TRBJ2-7, with D hard to call. Germline loops: CDR1 SNHLY, CDR2 FYNNEI. The CDR3 spans 13 residues. Trimming left V 9 bases short and J 2 bases short, with 14 bases between. Written as DNA, the CDR3 is TGTGCCAGTAAATCCCTTGATACCTACGAGCAGTACTTC. Its translation is CASKSLDTYEQYF.

V and J are TRBV28 and TRBJ2-5, with 7 bases matching TRBD2. V lost 10 bases, J lost 4 bases, and 15 bases stayed unmatched. The CDR3 spans 15 residues. CDR1 MDHEN and CDR2 SYDVKM come from the germline V gene. In nucleotides, the CDR3 is TGTGCCATCAAGAAAGGGACTACGTTTGGAGAGACCCAGTACTTC. Translated: CAIKKGTTFGETQYF.

This clone was counted a single time. The V and J genes are TRBV4-1 and TRBJ2-2, with D unresolved. The CDR3 contains 15 residues. V shed 7 bases and J shed 0 bases, with 12 bases lying between them. Looked up from germline, CDR1 is MGHRA and CDR2 is YSYEKL. CDR3 bases: TGCGCCAGCATGGTTGTACTTACGAACACCGGGGAGCTGTTTTTT. This sequence encodes CASMVVLTNTGELFF.

This clone was observed once. The CDR3 DNA is TGTGCCAGCAGCTTAGTGGGGGTCGGAGAGACCCAGTACTTC. Protein sequence: CASSLVGVGETQYF. The J gene is TRBJ2-5, the V gene TRBV11-2; tentatively, D is TRBD1 or TRBD2 (5 bases each). This CDR3 has 14 amino acids. Germline CDR1 is SGHAT and CDR2 is FQNNGV. Between the trimmed V and J ends, which lost 1 base and 4 bases, there was a span of 10 bases. The full variable domain, its missing parts supplied by reference TRBV11-2 and TRBJ2-5, is EAGVAQSPRYKIIEKRQSVAFWCNPISGHATLYWYQQILGQGPKLLIQFQNNGVVDDSQLPKDRFSAERLKGVDSTLKIQPAKLEDSAVYLCASSLVGVGETQYFGPGTRLLVL.

The chain couples TRBV28 to TRBJ1-5, with 7 bases that match TRBD1. Unmatched junction bases numbered 13, after V lost 7 bases and J lost 7 bases. Germline values: CDR1 MDHEN, CDR2 SYDVKM. This CDR3 has 15 amino acids. In DNA form, the CDR3 reads TGTGCCAGCACTCCGGCCCGGGACAGATCCCAGCCCCAGCATTTT. This encodes CASTPARDRSQPQHF.

The chain couples TRBV28 to TRBJ2-1; 10 bases are shared with TRBD2. There are 14 residues in the CDR3. V shed 6 bases, J shed 8 bases, and the junction held 7 bases outside the gene matches. Germline V gene data show CDR1 as MDHEN and CDR2 as SYDVKM. This CDR3 is CASRGAGGPDEQFF. Written as DNA, the CDR3 is TGTGCCAGCAGGGGAGCGGGAGGGCCGGATGAGCAGTTCTTC.

J is TRBJ2-7 and V is TRBV18; D perhaps matches TRBD1 (6 bases). Trimming pared 2 bases from V and 0 bases from J, leaving 8 bases between. Germline V CDR1 and CDR2: KGHSH, LQKENI. CDR3 length: 14 residues. DNA for the CDR3: TGTGCCAGCTCACCAGACAGGAACTCCTACGAGCAGTACTTC. Its protein is CASSPDRNSYEQYF.

The table lists this clone with a few counts. The chain combines TRBV7-5 with TRBJ2-7. TRBV7-5 has pseudogene status. The CDR3 runs 11 residues. The CDR3 is CVRSLVFEQYF. The CDR3 DNA reads as TGTGTCAGAAGCTTAGTGTTCGAGCAGTACTTC.

The chain is built from TRBV11-1 and TRBJ2-7; perhaps TRBD1 as D (6 bases). Germline-derived CDR1 and CDR2 are SGHAT and FQDESV (reference sequence). Trimming removed 8 bases at V and 3 bases at J, with 8 bases between. The CDR3 totals 11 residues. CDR3 DNA sequence: TGTGCCAGCGGACAGCTCTACGAGCAGTACTTC. Translated, it gives CASGQLYEQYF.

The rearrangement uses TRBV4-3 and TRBJ2-3; 7 bases fit TRBD2. This CDR3 has 16 residues. V dropped 0 bases and J dropped 7; count of bases not matched to a gene: 10. CDR1 LGHNA and CDR2 YSLEER come from the germline V gene. The CDR3 loop is CASSQELAPRIYTQYF. The CDR3 region has the DNA TGCGCCAGCAGCCAAGAACTAGCGCCCCGCATATATACGCAGTATTTT.

V is TRBV19 and J is TRBJ1-1; weak D call: TRBD1 (5 bases). Germline V gene sequence: CDR1 LNHDA, CDR2 SQIVND (reference sequence). V lost 6 bases and J lost 1, with 15 bases in between. There are 15 residues in the CDR3. In DNA form, the CDR3 reads TGTGCCAGTAGGAAGCACCGGGACGGGAACACTGAAGCTTTCTTT. Encoded protein: CASRKHRDGNTEAFF.

The V and J genes are TRBV2 and TRBJ2-7; D ambiguous. Germline V gives CDR1 SNHLY, CDR2 FYNNEI. This CDR3 is built from 16 residues. V was clipped by 2 bases and J by 3 bases, with 17 bases between them. The CDR3 is CASSEIWGRGSYEQYF. CDR3 sequence (DNA): TGTGCCAGCAGTGAAATCTGGGGTCGAGGTAGCTACGAGCAGTACTTC.

The chain is built from TRBV10-3 and TRBJ1-4, with 7 bases lining up with TRBD1. Unmatched junction bases numbered 6, after V lost 3 bases and J lost 8 bases. CDR3 length: 14 amino acids. Germline-derived CDR1 and CDR2 are ENHRY and SYGVKD. The CDR3 protein is CAISETGVNEKLFF. CDR3 nucleotides: TGTGCCATCAGTGAAACAGGGGTAAACGAAAAACTGTTTTTT.

The V and J genes are TRBV18 and TRBJ1-1, with 10 bases identical to TRBD1. The CDR3 is made up of 12 amino acids. Germline CDR1 and CDR2: KGHSH and LQKENI. The ends lost 3 bases at V and 9 bases at J; junction bases unmatched: 1. CDR3 sequence (DNA): TGTGCCAGCTCACCGACAGGGGGCCAAGCTTTCTTT. Encoded protein: CASSPTGGQAFF. The full variable domain, completed using reference TRBV18 and TRBJ1-1, is NAGVMQNPRHLVRRRGQEARLRCSPMKGHSHVYWYRQLPEEGLKFMVYLQKENIIDESGMPKERFSAEFPKEGPSILRIQQVVRGDSAAYFCASSPTGGQAFFGQGTRLTVV.

V usage is TRBV7-3 and J usage is TRBJ2-1; no firm D call. Trimming shortened V by 1 base and J by 0 bases, and 7 bases separated the two germline ends. CDR1 is SGHTA and CDR2 is FQGTGA in the germline V gene. This CDR3 has 15 residues. The CDR3 DNA reads TGTGCCAGCAGCTTAAGGGAAAGCTCCTACAATGAGCAGTTCTTC. As protein: CASSLRESSYNEQFF.

The chain couples TRBV13 to TRBJ1-4; the D gene is possibly TRBD1 (5 bases). Trimming removed 5 bases from V and 8 bases from J, with 21 bases in between. CDR1 and CDR2 from the germline V gene are PRHDT and FYEKMQ (reference sequence). The CDR3 contains 16 residues. CDR3 nucleotides: TGTGCCAGCAGCCCCGAGGCGGGGGAGGTAGGAGAAAAACTGTTTTTT. It encodes CASSPEAGEVGEKLFF.

The DNA for the CDR3 is TGCGCCAGCAGCTTGGTTTTGCGGGAGGCAGATGAGCAGTTCTTC. Protein product: CASSLVLREADEQFF. The chain employs TRBV5-1 and TRBJ2-1; 8 nucleotides line up with TRBD2. This CDR3 has 15 amino acids. V shed 0 bases and J 8 bases; nucleotides not matched to a gene: 7. From germline, CDR1 is SGHRS and CDR2 YFSETQ. Using reference TRBV5-1 and TRBJ2-1 for the parts outside the CDR3, the full variable domain is KAGVTQTPRYLIKTRGQQVTLSCSPISGHRSVSWYQQTPGQGLQFLFEYFSETQRNKGNFPGRFSGRQFSNSRSEMNVSTLELGDSALYLCASSLVLREADEQFFGPGTRLTVL.

This rearrangement joins TRBV18 to TRBJ2-2; a weak D match, TRBD1 (6 bases). CDR1 and CDR2 (germline): KGHSH, LQKENI. Trimming pared 4 bases from V and 0 bases from J, leaving 9 bases between. There are 15 residues in the CDR3. The CDR3 bases are TGTGCCAGCTCACGACAGGAGGCGAACACCGGGGAGCTGTTTTTT. It translates to CASSRQEANTGELFF. Looking up the rest from reference TRBV18 and TRBJ2-2 gives the full variable domain: NAGVMQNPRHLVRRRGQEARLRCSPMKGHSHVYWYRQLPEEGLKFMVYLQKENIIDESGMPKERFSAEFPKEGPSILRIQQVVRGDSAAYFCASSRQEANTGELFFGEGSRLTVL.